The 9 T cell receptor beta chains in this list originate from one sample, sequenced in a study of blood T cells in healthy people across ages. Alongside a J-beta primer mix, a sample-barcoded 5' primer served in a second PCR lasting roughly 7 to 12 cycles. TCRdb analysed the 5' RACE reads with MiXCR anew, one entry per CDR3 protein. The table shows about 640,000 distinct CDR3 sequences, with roughly 50% occurring only once. Material: blood. Every receptor here comes from a man aged 55-75 years in good health.

This clonotype was counted a few times. The chain links TRBV29-1 to TRBJ2-3, with 8 bases matching TRBD2. The junction had 9 bases not matched to a gene; V was cut back by 4 bases and J by 3 bases. The germline V gene has CDR1 SQVTM and CDR2 ANQGSEA. CDR3 length equals 15 residues. The CDR3 DNA is TGCAGCGTTGCCACTGCGGGAGGAGGGACAGATACGCAGTATTTT. Protein: CSVATAGGGTDTQYF.

V and J are TRBV5-6 and TRBJ1-2, with a possible D match to TRBD1 (5 bases). V was trimmed by 5 bases and J by 6 bases, leaving 17 bases between them. The CDR3 sequence is 14 residues long. Germline V gene data show CDR1 as SGHDT and CDR2 as YYEEEE. The CDR3 reads CASRLSGGTNGYTF. DNA of the CDR3: TGTGCCAGCAGGCTGTCTGGGGGAACTAATGGCTACACCTTC.

This clonotype showed up just once. Here the CDR3 DNA reads TGCGCCAGCAGCTTGGACGGCAGGGGGAGTCAAGAGACCCAGTACTTC. This encodes CASSLDGRGSQETQYF. This rearrangement joins TRBV5-1 to TRBJ2-5; TRBD1 matches at 7 bases. The germline V gene encodes CDR1 SGHRS and CDR2 YFSETQ. This CDR3 contains 16 residues. V shed 0 bases, J shed 2 bases, and the junction held 7 bases outside the gene matches.

The table lists this clonotype with a few counts. The gene calls are TRBV3-1 and TRBJ2-1; D is undetermined. Germline V lookup: CDR1 LGHDT, CDR2 YNNKEL (reference sequence). CDR3 length equals 13 residues. V lost 0 bases and J 9 bases, leaving 9 bases between the germline ends. CDR3 bases: TGTGCCAGCAGCCAAGAGTCCAGGTCTGAGCAGTTCTTC. Protein: CASSQESRSEQFF.

This clonotype was picked up a small number of times. The V call is TRBV25-1, the J call TRBJ2-5; D is ambiguous. Germline assignment: CDR1 MGHDK and CDR2 SYGVNS. V lost 6 bases to trimming and J lost 4 bases, with 12 bases between them. This CDR3 is 13 amino acids long. This CDR3 is CASRPTGIETQYF. DNA for the CDR3: TGTGCCAGCAGGCCCACGGGTATAGAGACCCAGTACTTC. Variable domain in full (rest from reference TRBV25-1 and TRBJ2-5): EADIYQTPRYLVIGTGKKITLECSQTMGHDKMYWYQQDPGMELHLIHYSYGVNSTEKGDLSSESTVSRIRTEHFPLTLESARPSHTSQYLCASRPTGIETQYFGPGTRLLVL.

This chain links TRBV4-1 with TRBJ1-6; possible D gene TRBD1, 5 bases. Germline V gene lookup returns CDR1 MGHRA and CDR2 YSYEKL. Deletions cut 3 bases from V and 8 bases from J, with 14 bases between. The CDR3 totals 15 residues. Written as DNA, the CDR3 is TGCGCCAGCAGCCAGATTGCGACAGAGCATTCACCCCTCCACTTT. Translated: CASSQIATEHSPLHF.

This clonotype was counted only a few times. The J gene is TRBJ1-5, the V gene TRBV6-2 or TRBV6-3, with 7 bases lining up with TRBD1. V was pared by 7 bases and J by 0 bases, with 6 bases of the junction left unmatched. This CDR3 comprises 15 residues. Germline assignment: CDR1 MNHEY and CDR2 SVGEGT. The CDR3 DNA sequence: TGTGCCAGCACCGGGACAGCCGATAGCAATCAGCCCCAGCATTTT. Translating gives CASTGTADSNQPQHF.

The chain carries TRBV2 and TRBJ2-3, with D possibly matching TRBD1 (6 bases). The CDR3 totals 15 residues. Germline V gene sequence: CDR1 SNHLY, CDR2 FYNNEI. Trimming removed 7 bases from V and 6 bases from J, with 20 bases in between. In DNA, the CDR3 is TGTGCCAGCACCCTGAAGGGACACGTGAGGGATACGCAGTATTTT. Its protein is CASTLKGHVRDTQYF.

This clonotype has only one observation. The rearrangement uses TRBV7-2 and TRBJ1-2, with no clear D. The CDR3 consists of 14 residues. Trimming left V 7 bases short and J 8 bases short, with 20 bases between. Germline CDR1 is SGHTA and CDR2 is FQGNSA. The CDR3 region is CASTRPRHLSGYTF. CDR3 in DNA: TGTGCCAGCACCCGACCCCGACACCTTTCGGGCTACACCTTC.